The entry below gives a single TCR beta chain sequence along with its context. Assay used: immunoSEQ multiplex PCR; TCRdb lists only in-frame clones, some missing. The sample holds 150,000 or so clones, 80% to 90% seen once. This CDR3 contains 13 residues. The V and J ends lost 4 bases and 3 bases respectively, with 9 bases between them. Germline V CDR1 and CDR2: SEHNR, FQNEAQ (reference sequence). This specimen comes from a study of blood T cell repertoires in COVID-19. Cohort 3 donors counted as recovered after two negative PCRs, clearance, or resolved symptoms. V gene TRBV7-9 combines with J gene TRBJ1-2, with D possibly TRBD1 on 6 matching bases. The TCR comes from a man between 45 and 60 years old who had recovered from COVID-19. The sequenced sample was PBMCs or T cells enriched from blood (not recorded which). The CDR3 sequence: CASSSYRDYGYTF. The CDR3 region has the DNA TGTGCCAGCAGCTCCTACAGGGACTATGGCTACACCTTC.